The clone carrying this T cell receptor (beta chain) was seen many times. RNA transcripts were the template for amplifying TCR beta CDR3 regions. Researchers ran a first-round RT-PCR on the TCR CDR3 using the HTBI primer set. A single record per CDR3 protein comes from TCRdb applying MiXCR to the multiplex PCR reads. Here the sample spans about 840,000 distinct CDR3 sequences, 38% being singletons. The entry originates in a study of T cells in Graves' hyperthyroidism and ophthalmopathy. Across 18 months, stable Graves' hyperthyroidism was marked by no progression to ophthalmopathy. The diagnoses drew upon clinical symptoms, serum thyroxine and TRAb, thyroid ultrasound and orbital computed tomography. The germline V gene has CDR1 SGHDT and CDR2 YYEEEE. The length of the CDR3 is 13 residues. V dropped 3 bases and J dropped 9; count of bases not matched to a gene: 2.

V usage is TRBV5-6 and J usage is TRBJ1-6; 8 bases are shared with TRBD1. Sample: blood. The receptor comes from a man aged 18-30 years with Graves' hyperthyroidism. CDR3 DNA sequence: TGTGCCAGCAGCTCAGGACAGGGTTCACCCCTCCACTTT. It specifies CASSSGQGSPLHF.